The source of this TCR beta chain is a study of cytomegalovirus exposure and HLA in healthy donors. The CDR3 sequence is 15 residues long. V lost 5 bases, J lost 5 bases, and 9 bases stayed unmatched. Germline V gene sequence: CDR1 MNHNY, CDR2 SVGAGI (reference sequence). Generated by immunoSEQ multiplex PCR, the TCRdb table keeps only in-frame clones and is missing some. The repertoire has tens of thousands of clones, about 90% of them found once; the top ten carry approximately 1.5%. The study's findings and limits: In vitro testing confirmed a few CMV-associated chains as specific for CMV antigens.

Notes on this clone: The antigen remains unidentified.

The specimen sequenced was PBMCs. The source is a man between 18 and 29 years old in good health and CMV-seronegative. The chain recombines TRBV6-6 with TRBJ2-3; 8 bases agree with TRBD2. The CDR3 region is CASSQGLVGKDTQYF. CDR3 DNA: TGTGCCAGCAGTCAGGGACTAGTGGGAAAAGATACGCAGTATTTT.